What follows are 14 T cell receptor beta chains derived from one specimen sequenced in a study of blood T cells in healthy people across ages. With a J-beta primer mix and a sample-barcoded 5' primer, a second PCR ran 7 to 11 cycles. MiXCR, run by TCRdb on the 5' RACE reads, gives a single entry per CDR3 protein. The sample lists 800,000 to 900,000 distinct CDR3 sequences, 62% occurring once. Sequenced input: blood. The receptors stem from a young man in good health.

The rearrangement links TRBV27 to TRBJ2-7; D is perhaps TRBD1 (6 bases). The J call is in doubt because the DNA end fits TRBJ2-1 better. CDR1 and CDR2 (germline): MNHEY, SMNVEV (reference sequence). The CDR3 runs to 11 residues. The DNA for the CDR3 is TGTGCCAGTCAACAGGGTCATGAGCAGTTCTTC. This translates into CASQQGHEQFF.

This clonotype was detected a few times. The rearrangement joins TRBV6-4 to TRBJ2-7; no firm D call. The V end lost 6 bases, the J end lost 0 bases, and 9 bases lay between the germline ends. Germline-derived CDR1 and CDR2 are MRHNA and SNTAGT. The length of the CDR3 is 13 residues. CDR3 in DNA: TGTGCCAGCAGCTCAAGGAGCTCCTACGAGCAGTACTTC. As protein: CASSSRSSYEQYF.

V gene TRBV29-1 combines with J gene TRBJ2-2; D is uncertain. V lost 7 bases to trimming and J lost 1 base, with 10 bases between them. Germline assignment: CDR1 SQVTM and CDR2 ANQGSEA. This CDR3 is built from 13 residues. The CDR3 region has the DNA TGCAGCGGGGCTCAAAAGAACACCGGGGAGCTGTTTTTT. As protein: CSGAQKNTGELFF.

Notes on this clonotype: At one end, the junction sequence differs from germline, possibly due to a read error. This chain uses TRBV30 with TRBJ2-3, with D hard to call. In germline, CDR1 is GTSNPN, CDR2 SVGIG (reference sequence). The CDR3 runs 12 residues. CDR3 sequence: CAWAVVPETQYF. The CDR3 coding sequence is TGTGCCTGGGCGGTCGTACCAGAGACGCAGTATTTT.

The chain has TRBV9 and TRBJ2-1; D possibly uses TRBD1 or TRBD2 (5 bases each). This CDR3 comprises 17 residues. Germline lookup yields CDR1 SGDLS and CDR2 YYNGEE. Trimming removed 0 bases from V and 0 bases from J, with 13 bases in between. CDR3 amino acids: CASSVAEAGSSYNEQFF. The CDR3 bases are TGTGCCAGCAGCGTAGCCGAGGCAGGGAGCTCCTACAATGAGCAGTTCTTC.

The chain combines TRBV6-2 or TRBV6-3 with TRBJ1-2; no clear D. CDR1 and CDR2 (germline): MNHEY, SVGEGT. V shed 5 bases and J shed 2 bases, with 9 bases lying between them. There are 13 residues in the CDR3. The CDR3 nucleotides read TGTGCCAGCAGTCAAGTACAGAACTATGGCTACACCTTC. Amino acid sequence: CASSQVQNYGYTF.

Of note for this clonotype: A read error is possible here, since a much larger clone lies one base away. The J gene is TRBJ2-1, the V gene TRBV4-3, with D perhaps given as TRBD1 or TRBD2 (5 bases each). V dropped 1 base and J dropped 10 bases, with 20 bases sitting between them. The CDR3 length is 16 residues. Looked up from germline, CDR1 is LGHNA and CDR2 is YSLEER. The CDR3 sequence: CASSQVGLLVLREQFF. The CDR3 DNA reads as TGCGCCAGCAGCCAAGTGGGGCTACTAGTGTTGCGCGAGCAGTTCTTC.

The chain employs TRBV7-2 and TRBJ2-5, with TRBD2 matching over 11 bases. The trim removed 4 bases at V and 5 bases at J, leaving 12 bases unmatched. Looked up from germline, CDR1 is SGHTA and CDR2 is FQGNSA. The CDR3 consists of 17 residues. CDR3: CASSSGLAGSSAETQYF. In nucleotides, the CDR3 is TGTGCCAGCAGCTCTGGACTAGCGGGTAGTTCTGCGGAGACCCAGTACTTC.

This clonotype has at least ten counts. The chain uses TRBV10-3 and TRBJ2-5; the D gene could be TRBD1 or TRBD2 (5 bases each). Trimming shortened V by 3 bases and J by 11 bases, and 22 bases separated the two germline ends. This CDR3 contains 15 residues. Germline CDR1 and CDR2: ENHRY and SYGVKD. The CDR3 DNA reads as TGTGCCATCAGTGACGTACGGGACGGTTCGAGGGAGCAGTACTTC. This sequence encodes CAISDVRDGSREQYF.

Written as DNA, the CDR3 is TGTGCCAGCAGTTTCCGGTTTCGCAGCCTCGATCAGCCCCAGCATTTT. It specifies CASSFRFRSLDQPQHF. The rearrangement links TRBV12-3 or TRBV12-4 to TRBJ1-5; D is unresolved. The V end lost 3 bases, the J end lost 5 bases, and 17 bases lay between the germline ends. The CDR3 covers 16 residues.

The genes are TRBV20-1 and TRBJ1-2; D is unclear. The germline V gene encodes CDR1 DFQATT and CDR2 SNEGSKA (reference sequence). V lost 0 bases, J lost 3 bases, and 11 bases lay in between. This CDR3 comprises 14 residues. CDR3 sequence reads: CSARDSFIDYGYTF. In DNA, the CDR3 is TGCAGTGCTAGAGATTCTTTCATAGACTATGGCTACACCTTC.

The gene calls are TRBV29-1 and TRBJ2-5; no firm D call. Looked up from germline, CDR1 is SQVTM and CDR2 is ANQGSEA. The CDR3 sequence is 13 residues long. Trimming pared 6 bases from V and 7 bases from J, leaving 18 bases between. DNA of the CDR3: TGCAGCGTCCCCTACAGATACTCGGGGACCCAGTACTTC. This gives the protein CSVPYRYSGTQYF.

The chain links TRBV20-1 to TRBJ2-1; maybe TRBD1 (6 bases). Trimming took 1 base from V and 5 from J, leaving 9 bases between them. The CDR3 sequence is 13 residues long. Germline V gene lookup returns CDR1 DFQATT and CDR2 SNEGSKA (reference sequence). CDR3 in amino acids: CSARARTDNEQFF. In DNA form, the CDR3 reads TGCAGTGCTAGAGCCCGGACAGACAATGAGCAGTTCTTC.

This chain links TRBV7-2 with TRBJ2-7; unclear D gene. CDR1 and CDR2 (germline): SGHTA, FQGNSA. This CDR3 spans 14 amino acids. Trimming took 4 bases from V and 1 from J, leaving 11 bases between them. The CDR3 here is CASSSRRGSYEQYF. CDR3 sequence (DNA): TGTGCCAGCAGCTCCCGGAGAGGTTCCTACGAGCAGTACTTC.